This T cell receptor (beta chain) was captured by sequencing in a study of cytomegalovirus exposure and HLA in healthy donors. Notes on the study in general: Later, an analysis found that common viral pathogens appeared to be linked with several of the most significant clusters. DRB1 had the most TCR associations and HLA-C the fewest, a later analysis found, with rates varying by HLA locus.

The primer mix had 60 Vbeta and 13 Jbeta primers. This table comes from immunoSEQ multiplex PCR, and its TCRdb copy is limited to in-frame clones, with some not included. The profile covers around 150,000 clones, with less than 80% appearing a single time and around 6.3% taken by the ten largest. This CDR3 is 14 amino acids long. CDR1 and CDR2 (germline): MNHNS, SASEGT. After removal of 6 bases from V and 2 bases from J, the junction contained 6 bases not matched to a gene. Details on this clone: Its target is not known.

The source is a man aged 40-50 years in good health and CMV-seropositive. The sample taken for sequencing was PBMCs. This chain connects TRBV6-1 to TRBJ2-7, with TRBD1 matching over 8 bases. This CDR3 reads CASSATGGPYEQYF. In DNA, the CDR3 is TGTGCCAGCAGCGCTACAGGGGGGCCCTACGAGCAGTACTTC.